One and the same sample provided the 18 T cell receptor beta chains below, sequenced in a study of T cell responses to AZD1222 COVID-19 vaccine. Repertoires were generated with immunoSEQ multiplex PCR, while TCRdb's copy carries only in-frame clones and drops some. The data contain some 130,000 clones, around 90% of them singletons. The specimen comprised peripheral blood, sampled 28 days after the second AZD1222 dose. These receptor sequences come from an adult who received the AZD1222 COVID-19 vaccine.

The gene calls are TRBV6-5 and TRBJ2-1; TRBD2 matches 7 bases. V shed 10 bases and J 5 bases; nucleotides not matched to a gene: 14. Germline V CDR1 and CDR2: MNHEY, SVGAGI. This CDR3 contains 15 residues. DNA of the CDR3: TGTGCCACCAATTCTGCGGGAGCTCCTGACAATGAGCAGTTCTTC. It translates to CATNSAGAPDNEQFF.

This CDR3 reads CASSDRSMNTEAFF. Here the CDR3 DNA reads TGTGCCAGCAGTGATCGGAGTATGAACACTGAAGCTTTCTTT. V is TRBV2 and J is TRBJ1-1; D is unresolved. Trimming stripped 3 bases from V and 0 bases from J, with 8 bases between. In germline, CDR1 is SNHLY, CDR2 FYNNEI. CDR3 size: 14 residues. The full variable domain, completed using reference TRBV2 and TRBJ1-1, is EPEVTQTPSHQVTQMGQEVILRCVPISNHLYFYWYRQILGQKVEFLVSFYNNEISEKSEIFDDQFSVERPDGSNFTLKIRSTKLEDSAMYFCASSDRSMNTEAFFGQGTRLTVV.

The chain has TRBV29-1 and TRBJ1-2; possibly TRBD1 for D (5 bases). V lost 0 bases and J 2 bases, leaving 10 bases between the germline ends. Germline V lookup: CDR1 SQVTM, CDR2 ANQGSEA. CDR3 size: 14 residues. The CDR3 DNA reads as TGCAGCGTTGAAGAGGGGGTACAGAACTATGGCTACACCTTC. Protein product: CSVEEGVQNYGYTF.

The CDR3 DNA follows: TGTGCCAGCAGCACAATGGGGGGTAACTATGGCTACACCTTC. Amino acid sequence: CASSTMGGNYGYTF. The chain has TRBV9 and TRBJ1-2; D is perhaps TRBD1 (5 bases). This CDR3 is built from 14 residues. V dropped 4 bases and J dropped 1 base, with 11 bases sitting between them. Germline CDR1 SGDLS, CDR2 YYNGEE. Complete variable domain (other parts from reference TRBV9 and TRBJ1-2): DSGVTQTPKHLITATGQRVTLRCSPRSGDLSVYWYQQSLDQGLQFLIQYYNGEERAKGNILERFSAQQFPDLHSELNLSSLELGDSALYFCASSTMGGNYGYTFGSGTRLTVV.

The chain has TRBV2 and TRBJ1-2, with TRBD1 matching over 9 bases. From germline, CDR1 is SNHLY and CDR2 FYNNEI. Trimming took 7 bases from V and 2 from J; bases not matched to a gene: 5. The CDR3 length is 14 residues. For the CDR3, the DNA is TGTGCCAGCATTCCCGGACAGGGGAACTATGGCTACACCTTC. This translates into CASIPGQGNYGYTF.

The V call is TRBV29-1, the J call TRBJ2-3; 10 nucleotides agree with TRBD2. Germline assignment: CDR1 SQVTM and CDR2 ANQGSEA. The CDR3 is made up of 13 amino acids. With V trimmed by 7 bases and J by 6 bases, 7 bases remained unmatched. CDR3 sequence reads: CSAHSGGLDTQYF. The CDR3 DNA is TGCAGCGCTCATAGCGGGGGGCTTGATACGCAGTATTTT.

The chain is built from TRBV3-1 (or the pseudogene TRBV3-2) and TRBJ2-1; possible D gene TRBD2, 7 bases. The germline V and J ends were trimmed by 3 bases and 5 bases, with 17 bases remaining between them. CDR1 LGHDT and CDR2 YNNKEL come from the germline V gene (reference sequence). CDR3 length equals 16 residues. The CDR3 region is CASSHRGGYLHNEQFF. The CDR3 DNA sequence: TGTGCCAGCAGCCACCGCGGGGGCTACCTACACAATGAGCAGTTCTTC.

The chain joins TRBV19 to TRBJ1-2, with D uncertain. Deletions cut 3 bases from V and 8 bases from J, with 10 bases between. The CDR3 spans 12 residues. Germline V CDR1 and CDR2: LNHDA, SQIVND (reference sequence). The CDR3 nucleotides read TGTGCCAGTAGTATCTCAGGTGCGGGCTACACCTTC. This translates into CASSISGAGYTF.

V and J are TRBV6-6 and TRBJ1-5, with 11 bases identical to TRBD1. There are 16 residues in the CDR3. V was pared by 2 bases and J by 7 bases, with 7 bases of the junction left unmatched. Germline-derived CDR1 and CDR2 are MNHNY and SVGAGI (reference sequence). The CDR3: CASSYGGQGGGQPQHF. DNA for the CDR3: TGTGCCAGCAGTTACGGGGGACAGGGGGGTGGGCAGCCCCAGCATTTT.

This sequence joins TRBV9 and TRBJ2-1; 7 nucleotides match TRBD2. Germline V gene data show CDR1 as SGDLS and CDR2 as YYNGEE. J was trimmed by 3 bases and V by 0 bases; bases with no gene match: 3. The CDR3 has 15 residues. CDR3 nucleotides: TGTGCCAGCAGCGTAGCTGGACTAGTCTACAATGAGCAGTTCTTC. Translation gives CASSVAGLVYNEQFF.

This chain links TRBV18 with TRBJ2-3; D is undetermined. Germline V gene sequence: CDR1 KGHSH, CDR2 LQKENI. Trimming left V 2 bases short and J 0 bases short, with 12 bases between. The length of the CDR3 is 16 residues. The CDR3 nucleotides read TGTGCCAGCTCACCAGTAAGGGTTGGTAGCACAGATACGCAGTATTTT. Translating it yields CASSPVRVGSTDTQYF.

V usage is TRBV19 and J usage is TRBJ2-1; 8 bases align to TRBD2. The V and J ends lost 2 bases and 0 bases, in that order; junction bases with no gene match: 3. CDR3 length: 16 residues. Germline V lookup: CDR1 LNHDA, CDR2 SQIVND (reference sequence). The CDR3 coding sequence is TGTGCCAGTAGTATATTAGCGGGGAGCTCCTACAATGAGCAGTTCTTC. It translates to CASSILAGSSYNEQFF.

This CDR3 reads CASSIPARGNQPQHF. The CDR3 region has the DNA TGTGCCAGCAGTATCCCGGCCCGGGGCAATCAGCCCCAGCATTTT. The chain recombines TRBV28 with TRBJ1-5; the D is unclear. V lost 5 bases to trimming and J lost 2 bases, with 13 bases between them. Germline V CDR1 and CDR2: MDHEN, SYDVKM. The CDR3 is 15 residues long.

The rearrangement links TRBV2 to TRBJ1-1, with D unclear. This CDR3 comprises 12 residues. V gave up 8 bases and J gave up 5 bases, with 12 bases separating them. Looked up from germline, CDR1 is SNHLY and CDR2 is FYNNEI. In nucleotides, the CDR3 is TGTGCCAGCTCGGAGGAGGGAACTGAAGCTTTCTTT. Encoded protein: CASSEEGTEAFF.

This sequence joins TRBV13 and TRBJ1-6, with 7 bases identical to TRBD1. J gave up 14 bases and V 5 bases, and 9 bases lay outside the gene matches. This CDR3 comprises 13 residues. CDR1 is PRHDT, CDR2 FYEKMQ, per germline (reference sequence). The CDR3 region is CASSQGQVQTLHF. Written as DNA, the CDR3 is TGTGCCAGCAGCCAAGGACAGGTCCAGACCCTCCACTTT.

The V and J genes are TRBV9 and TRBJ1-3, with D hard to call. CDR3 length equals 14 residues. V shed 1 base and J shed 0 bases, with 5 bases lying between them. The V gene's germline CDR1 is SGDLS and CDR2 YYNGEE. The DNA for the CDR3 is TGTGCCAGCAGCGTAAGTCGCTCTGGAAACACCATATATTTT. It codes for CASSVSRSGNTIYF. The full variable domain, completed using reference TRBV9 and TRBJ1-3, is DSGVTQTPKHLITATGQRVTLRCSPRSGDLSVYWYQQSLDQGLQFLIQYYNGEERAKGNILERFSAQQFPDLHSELNLSSLELGDSALYFCASSVSRSGNTIYFGEGSWLTVV.

Written as DNA, the CDR3 is TGTGCCAGCAGACCGTCAGCCCAGAACGAGCAGTACTTC. Translated, it gives CASRPSAQNEQYF. The genes are TRBV2 and TRBJ2-7; no clear D gene. Trimming removed 6 bases at V and 5 bases at J, with 14 bases between. The CDR3 consists of 13 residues. Germline values: CDR1 SNHLY, CDR2 FYNNEI.

The chain joins TRBV2 to TRBJ1-2; 11 bases are a match to TRBD1. The CDR3 loop spans 22 amino acids. The V gene end was trimmed by 5 bases and the J gene end by 0 bases; junction bases not matched to a gene: 23. In germline, CDR1 is SNHLY, CDR2 FYNNEI. In DNA, the CDR3 is TGTGCCAGCAGTAGAGATCGGACAGGGGGCGCGTCTCGTATTGGGGCTAACTATGGCTACACCTTC. Translating gives CASSRDRTGGASRIGANYGYTF.